These 15 T cell receptor beta chains originate from one sample sequenced in a study of blood T cells in healthy people across ages. Next came a second PCR, run for about 6 to 12 cycles, which used a sample-barcoded 5' primer along with a J-beta primer mix. TCRdb re-derived calls from the 5' RACE reads in MiXCR, one entry per CDR3 protein. Here the sample spans around 780,000 distinct CDR3 sequences, around 24% being singletons. This sample also appeared in a second study, on T cells of mothers and their children.

Sequenced: blood. These receptors were taken from a boy aged 5 to 17 in good health.

In its sample, this clonotype was seen a few times. This chain uses TRBV6-1 with TRBJ1-1; D is ambiguous. The CDR3 spans 15 residues. Trimming pared 1 base from V and 4 bases from J, leaving 13 bases between. Germline V lookup: CDR1 MNHNS, CDR2 SASEGT. The DNA of the CDR3 is TGTGCCAGCAGTGAAGGGGAGGGAGGTGGCACTGAAGCTTTCTTT. It codes for CASSEGEGGGTEAFF.

The rearrangement links TRBV28 to TRBJ2-1, with TRBD1 matching 9 bases. The DNA end favors TRBJ2-5, so the J call may be wrong. CDR1 MDHEN and CDR2 SYDVKM come from the germline V gene. The CDR3 extends over 15 amino acids. CDR3 loop: CASSSPTGGERTQYF. The CDR3 bases are TGTGCCAGCAGTTCCCCGACAGGGGGGGAGAGGACCCAGTACTTC.

This clonotype was detected only a few times. V is TRBV5-6 and J is TRBJ2-5; the D call may be TRBD1 or TRBD2 (5 bases each). Looked up from germline, CDR1 is SGHDT and CDR2 is YYEEEE. The ends were cut back, 0 bases at V and 5 bases at J, with 20 bases in the middle. The CDR3 contains 17 residues. The CDR3 spells CASSLEGWGRGFETQYF. The CDR3 region has the DNA TGTGCCAGCAGCTTGGAGGGCTGGGGGAGAGGGTTCGAGACCCAGTACTTC.

Only a few counts were recorded for this clonotype. The V and J genes are TRBV7-3 and TRBJ2-4; D not certain. This CDR3 is 13 amino acids long. The V end lost 5 bases, the J end lost 6 bases, and 11 bases lay between the germline ends. Germline V gene sequence: CDR1 SGHTA, CDR2 FQGTGA. The CDR3 region is CASSPHSGNIQYF. The CDR3 bases are TGTGCCAGCAGCCCGCATTCCGGAAACATTCAGTACTTC.

The chain links TRBV12-3 or TRBV12-4 to TRBJ2-2, with TRBD1 matching over 9 bases. There are 15 residues in the CDR3. Germline trimming cut 4 bases from V and 6 bases from J; bases unmatched to any gene: 6. CDR3 protein: CASSSMTGGPGELFF. DNA of the CDR3: TGTGCCAGCAGTTCGATGACAGGGGGGCCCGGGGAGCTGTTTTTT.

The chain links TRBV5-1 to TRBJ1-4; D possibly corresponds to TRBD1 (6 bases). This CDR3 comprises 15 residues. Trimming pared 4 bases from V and 3 bases from J, leaving 13 bases between. Germline lookup yields CDR1 SGHRS and CDR2 YFSETQ. The CDR3: CASSPTAGANEKLFF. The CDR3 DNA sequence: TGCGCCAGCAGCCCGACGGCAGGGGCTAATGAAAAACTGTTTTTT.

This chain joins TRBV13 and TRBJ2-5, with 10 bases that match TRBD1. CDR3 length equals 15 residues. V shed 5 bases and J 2 bases; nucleotides not matched to a gene: 5. In germline, CDR1 is PRHDT, CDR2 FYEKMQ (reference sequence). In nucleotides, the CDR3 is TGTGCCAGCAGCCCGACGGACAGGGGGCAAGAGACCCAGTACTTC. It yields the protein CASSPTDRGQETQYF.

Only a few counts were recorded for this clonotype. The junction departs from the called germline gene at one end, perhaps through a read error. CDR3 sequence: CSVRQGASKNIRYF. In DNA, the CDR3 is TGCAGCGTGAGACAGGGGGCTTCCAAAAACATTCGGTACTTC. The chain recombines TRBV29-1 with TRBJ2-4, with 10 bases that match TRBD1. Germline V gene data show CDR1 as SQVTM and CDR2 as ANQGSEA. This CDR3 comprises 14 residues.

The chain recombines TRBV25-1 with TRBJ1-1; 7 bases are shared with TRBD1. Germline trimming cut 4 bases from V and 4 bases from J; bases unmatched to any gene: 6. Germline V lookup: CDR1 MGHDK, CDR2 SYGVNS. CDR3 length equals 14 residues. CDR3 sequence: CASSADREPTEAFF. The CDR3 DNA reads as TGTGCCAGCAGTGCAGACAGGGAACCCACTGAAGCTTTCTTT.

The chain combines TRBV20-1 with TRBJ2-3, with D tentatively TRBD2 (7 bases). The CDR3 covers 15 residues. V was pared by 6 bases and J by 4 bases, with 20 bases between. From germline, CDR1 is DFQATT and CDR2 SNEGSKA (reference sequence). In nucleotides, the CDR3 is TGCAGTGCCCGCCGAGGGGGGGTAATCGCAGATACGCAGTATTTT. As protein: CSARRGGVIADTQYF.

This chain joins TRBV6-5 and TRBJ2-3; D unresolved. V was shortened by 0 bases and J by 0 bases, with 13 bases between the two germline ends. The germline V gene has CDR1 MNHEY and CDR2 SVGAGI. The CDR3 sequence is 17 residues long. The CDR3 loop is CASSYSSASSSTDTQYF. The CDR3 nucleotides read TGTGCCAGCAGTTACTCCTCGGCCAGTTCCAGCACAGATACGCAGTATTTT.

In its sample, this clonotype was seen a few times. No DNA is shown, since the ends of the CDR3 on it are uncertain; the CDR3 is the one TCRdb lists. This chain joins TRBV29-1 and TRBJ1-2. The CDR3 comprises 10 residues, both ends counted. The V gene's germline CDR1 is SQVTM and CDR2 ANQGSEA. This CDR3 reads CSVGDGARTF.

This clonotype was observed once. This chain connects TRBV6-6 to TRBJ1-2; tentatively, D is TRBD1 (6 bases). The CDR3 extends over 16 amino acids. The V end was cut by 4 bases, the J end by 8 bases, with 23 bases between. The germline gives CDR1 MNHNY, CDR2 SVGAGI (reference sequence). The CDR3 DNA reads TGTGCCAGCAGTTCTCCGAGGAGTGCAGGGGCTCGAGGCTACACCTTC. It codes for CASSSPRSAGARGYTF.

This clonotype has more than one count but fewer than ten. The chain couples TRBV2 to TRBJ1-2; D is undetermined. The V end lost 4 bases, the J end lost 0 bases, and 6 bases lay between the germline ends. The CDR3 is 13 amino acids. Germline V gives CDR1 SNHLY, CDR2 FYNNEI. CDR3 DNA: TGTGCCAGCAGTGTGGGGTCTAACTATGGCTACACCTTC. Protein sequence: CASSVGSNYGYTF.

In its sample, this clonotype was seen a few times. V and J are TRBV3-1 and TRBJ2-1; 10 bases align to TRBD1. CDR1 LGHDT and CDR2 YNNKEL come from the germline V gene (reference sequence). J lost 6 bases, V lost 3 bases, and 5 bases had no gene match. This CDR3 is built from 15 residues. The CDR3 bases are TGTGCCAGCAGCCAGAGCAGGACAGGGGGCAATGAGCAGTTCTTC. Protein sequence: CASSQSRTGGNEQFF.